This T cell receptor (beta chain) was identified in a study of OX40 agonist ivuxolimab in advanced cancers. Background on the study: Partial responses, seen in three patients, involved one hepatocellular carcinoma and two cutaneous melanomas. Findings of the study overall: Among expanded peripheral T cells, antigen specificity went undetermined. In the 0.1 to 3.0 mg/kg range, CD4+ and CD8+ blood T cells had expanded clonally by week 6.

The data were produced by immunoSEQ multiplex PCR, yet TCRdb's version contains in-frame clones alone and is incomplete. The table lists about 23,000 clones, 65% to 85% of them singletons. Points on this clone: Antigen specificity is unknown.

The V gene lost 2 bases and the J gene lost 12 bases, with 14 bases spanning the gap. The germline V gene encodes CDR1 SGHTA and CDR2 FQGNSA. This CDR3 has 12 residues. This TCR was recovered from an adult with an advanced solid tumor such as melanoma, head and neck, liver or kidney cancer. Sample: CD4+ or CD8+ T cells sorted from blood, taken in a trial of the OX40 agonist ivuxolimab. The V call is TRBV7-2, the J call TRBJ2-7; D assignment may be TRBD1 or TRBD2 (5 bases each). The CDR3 spells CASSLRWGSGYF. Here the CDR3 DNA reads TGTGCCAGCAGCTTACGTTGGGGGAGCGGGTACTTC.